A single sample is the source of the 22 T cell receptor beta chains below, sequenced in a study of blood T cells in healthy people across ages. PCR was performed a second time for roughly 7 to 12 cycles using a sample-barcoded 5' primer and a J-beta primer mix. TCRdb re-called the 5' RACE reads through MiXCR, storing one row per CDR3 protein. The table has some 1,500,000 distinct CDR3 sequences, about 45% seen once. Sequencing used blood. Source of these receptors: a woman in her late teens or twenties in good health.

This chain links TRBV6-2 or TRBV6-3 with TRBJ2-1, with TRBD2 matching 7 bases. The CDR3 sequence is 12 residues long. The germline CDR1 and CDR2 sequences are MNHEY and SVGEGT. Trimming removed 2 bases from V and 13 bases from J; junction bases left unmatched: 5. CDR3 coding DNA: TGTGCCAGCAGTTACCGACTAGCAGGCCAGTTCTTC. Its translation is CASSYRLAGQFF.

The V and J genes are TRBV12-3 or TRBV12-4 and TRBJ2-7; 7 bases align to TRBD1. V dropped 1 base and J dropped 1; count of bases not matched to a gene: 7. The CDR3 is made up of 16 amino acids. Written as DNA, the CDR3 is TGTGCCAGCAGTTTAGTAGGACAGGACGGGTCCTACGAGCAGTACTTC. Translation gives CASSLVGQDGSYEQYF.

The V call is TRBV12-3 or TRBV12-4, the J call TRBJ2-4, with D tentatively TRBD2 (5 bases). Trimming removed 4 bases at V and 8 bases at J, with 18 bases between. The CDR3 has 15 amino acids. DNA for the CDR3: TGTGCCAGCAGTTCTCCCACTGGGAGTGTCTACATTCAGTACTTC. It codes for CASSSPTGSVYIQYF.

This sequence joins TRBV29-1 and TRBJ1-1, with D unresolved. This CDR3 has 12 amino acids. The V and J ends lost 4 bases and 5 bases respectively, with 11 bases between them. Looked up from germline, CDR1 is SQVTM and CDR2 is ANQGSEA. CDR3 sequence (DNA): TGCAGCGTTGTCAGTGTGGGGACTGAAGCTTTCTTT. Its translation: CSVVSVGTEAFF.

This clonotype appeared a single time. The gene calls are TRBV20-1 and TRBJ2-7, with D tentatively TRBD2 (6 bases). The CDR3 totals 15 residues. Germline V CDR1 and CDR2: DFQATT, SNEGSKA (reference sequence). V lost 2 bases to trimming and J lost 0 bases, with 14 bases between them. CDR3 sequence (DNA): TGCAGTGCTAGACCTCCCAGCGGGCCCTCCTACGAGCAGTACTTC. Translation gives CSARPPSGPSYEQYF.

This clonotype was seen more than once but under ten times. This chain uses TRBV19 with TRBJ2-7; D unclear. The germline gives CDR1 LNHDA, CDR2 SQIVND (reference sequence). This CDR3 is 14 amino acids long. The V and J ends lost 5 bases and 5 bases respectively, with 16 bases between them. The CDR3 region has the DNA TGTGCCAGTAGTTCACGGGCCTATAACCACGAGCAGTACTTC. Residues: CASSSRAYNHEQYF.

The chain couples TRBV20-1 to TRBJ2-3; 10 bases fit TRBD2. V shed 2 bases, J shed 5 bases, and the junction held 7 bases outside the gene matches. CDR3 length: 15 residues. Germline V gene sequence: CDR1 DFQATT, CDR2 SNEGSKA (reference sequence). CDR3 bases: TGCAGTGCTAGAAGCCTAGCGGGAGTGGGAGATACGCAGTATTTT. Translation: CSARSLAGVGDTQYF.

The V call is TRBV29-1, the J call TRBJ2-1, with D maybe TRBD1 (5 bases). Germline V gene lookup returns CDR1 SQVTM and CDR2 ANQGSEA. CDR3 length equals 16 residues. Trimming removed 1 base from V and 1 base from J, with 14 bases in between. The CDR3 sequence is CSVEVGQGLSYNEQFF. The CDR3 DNA reads as TGCAGCGTTGAAGTTGGTCAGGGCCTTTCCTACAATGAGCAGTTCTTC.

The chain is built from TRBV29-1 and TRBJ1-1; tentatively, D is TRBD1 (5 bases). CDR3 length equals 16 residues. Germline CDR1 and CDR2: SQVTM and ANQGSEA. V gave up 0 bases and J gave up 6 bases, with 20 bases separating them. CDR3: CSVEDRAGRGLAEAFF. CDR3 DNA sequence: TGCAGCGTTGAAGATAGAGCAGGGCGCGGTTTGGCTGAAGCTTTCTTT.

The chain combines TRBV15 with TRBJ1-4; unclear D gene. Germline V gives CDR1 LNHNV, CDR2 YYDKDF (reference sequence). This CDR3 is 18 amino acids long. V was clipped by 1 base and J by 0 bases, with 15 bases between them. The DNA for the CDR3 is TGTGCCACCAGCAGAGTTAGACCGCTACTTGCAACTAATGAAAAACTGTTTTTT. Translating gives CATSRVRPLLATNEKLFF.

This clonotype was found a few times. This chain connects TRBV5-1 to TRBJ2-3; tentative D call: TRBD1 (6 bases). Germline V gene data show CDR1 as SGHRS and CDR2 as YFSETQ. CDR3 length equals 17 residues. V lost 0 bases and J 1 base, leaving 15 bases between the germline ends. Here the CDR3 reads CASSLDPTGSGTDTQYF. In nucleotides, the CDR3 is TGCGCCAGCAGCTTGGACCCAACAGGGAGCGGCACAGATACGCAGTATTTT. Full variable domain (remainder filled in from reference TRBV5-1 and TRBJ2-3): KAGVTQTPRYLIKTRGQQVTLSCSPISGHRSVSWYQQTPGQGLQFLFEYFSETQRNKGNFPGRFSGRQFSNSRSEMNVSTLELGDSALYLCASSLDPTGSGTDTQYFGPGTRLTVL.

The chain couples TRBV19 to TRBJ2-3; no definite D call. The CDR3 has 12 amino acids. Trimming removed 3 bases from V and 2 bases from J, with 3 bases in between. CDR1 is LNHDA and CDR2 is SQIVND in the germline V gene (reference sequence). Here the CDR3 reads CASSMDTDTQYF. CDR3 DNA: TGTGCCAGTAGTATGGACACAGATACGCAGTATTTT.

This clonotype occurred once. The chain joins TRBV2 to TRBJ1-5; D is possibly TRBD1 (5 bases). Deletions cut 5 bases from V and 7 bases from J, with 15 bases between. The CDR3 runs to 14 residues. Germline V gives CDR1 SNHLY, CDR2 FYNNEI. DNA for the CDR3: TGTGCCAGCAGTACCCGGGACGGTGTGCAGCCCCAGCATTTT. Translation gives CASSTRDGVQPQHF.

The DNA for the CDR3 is TGTGCCAGCAGCTTAGGGACTAGCGGGAGTGGTGAGCAGTTCTTC. Residues: CASSLGTSGSGEQFF. This chain joins TRBV7-6 and TRBJ2-1, with 13 bases fitting TRBD2. The CDR3 loop spans 15 amino acids. Germline lookup yields CDR1 SGHVS and CDR2 FNYEAQ. V lost 1 base to trimming and J lost 9 bases; unmatched junction nucleotides: 3. The full variable domain, its missing parts supplied by reference TRBV7-6 and TRBJ2-1, is GAGVSQSPRYKVTKRGQDVALRCDPISGHVSLYWYRQALGQGPEFLTYFNYEAQQDKSGLPNDRFSAERPEGSISTLTIQRTEQRDSAMYRCASSLGTSGSGEQFFGPGTRLTVL.

The chain couples TRBV4-2 to TRBJ1-1; a possible D gene is TRBD1 (6 bases). The CDR3 totals 14 residues. The V end was cut by 5 bases, the J end by 5 bases, with 15 bases between. Germline CDR1 and CDR2: LGHNA and YNFKEQ. The CDR3 DNA follows: TGTGCCAGCAGCAATGTCCGAGGGGGTACTGAAGCTTTCTTT. Translating it yields CASSNVRGGTEAFF.

In its sample, this clonotype was seen a few times. The chain recombines TRBV20-1 with TRBJ2-7; no definite D call. The CDR3 consists of 13 residues. V was shortened by 0 bases and J by 3 bases, with 9 bases between the two germline ends. The germline gives CDR1 DFQATT, CDR2 SNEGSKA (reference sequence). The CDR3 DNA is TGCAGTGCTAGAGATCAGGTTTTCTACGAGCAGTACTTC. Translating gives CSARDQVFYEQYF.

The CDR3 DNA sequence: TGTACCGGATCTAGCGGCTATTCCTACGAGCAGTACTTC. Translating it yields CTGSSGYSYEQYF. V usage is TRBV2 and J usage is TRBJ2-7, with TRBD2 identical over 7 bases. Germline values: CDR1 SNHLY, CDR2 FYNNEI. This CDR3 region has 13 residues.

This clonotype has at least ten counts. V usage is TRBV12-3 or TRBV12-4 and J usage is TRBJ1-1; D perhaps matches TRBD1 (5 bases). CDR3 length equals 14 residues. V shed 3 bases and J shed 1 base, with 9 bases lying between them. Here the CDR3 DNA reads TGTGCCAGCAGTTTTCAGGGTTCGAACACTGAAGCTTTCTTT. It yields the protein CASSFQGSNTEAFF.

This chain joins TRBV2 and TRBJ2-2, with a possible D match to TRBD1 (6 bases). Trimming removed 4 bases from V and 4 bases from J, with 10 bases in between. This CDR3 comprises 14 residues. CDR1 is SNHLY, CDR2 FYNNEI, per germline. In DNA, the CDR3 is TGTGCCAGCAGTGTGGGGGCCGGCACCGGGGAGCTGTTTTTT. Translation gives CASSVGAGTGELFF. Using reference TRBV2 and TRBJ2-2 for the parts outside the CDR3, the full variable domain is EPEVTQTPSHQVTQMGQEVILRCVPISNHLYFYWYRQILGQKVEFLVSFYNNEISEKSEIFDDQFSVERPDGSNFTLKIRSTKLEDSAMYFCASSVGAGTGELFFGEGSRLTVL.

This clonotype was picked up one time. The V call is TRBV20-1, the J call TRBJ2-3; 11 bases are a match to TRBD2. Germline assignment: CDR1 DFQATT and CDR2 SNEGSKA (reference sequence). The ends lost 5 bases at V and 3 bases at J; junction bases unmatched: 7. This CDR3 has 15 amino acids. This chain's CDR3 is CSAPRASGGTDTQYF. CDR3 DNA sequence: TGCAGTGCTCCTCGGGCTAGCGGGGGGACAGATACGCAGTATTTT.

This clonotype has more than one count but fewer than ten. The genes are TRBV5-1 and TRBJ2-3, with a possible D match to TRBD1 (5 bases). Germline CDR1 SGHRS, CDR2 YFSETQ. V lost 0 bases and J 2 bases, leaving 13 bases between the germline ends. The CDR3 is made up of 16 amino acids. The CDR3 DNA is TGCGCCAGCAGCTTGGACAGGCGACAGTACACAGATACGCAGTATTTT. Translating gives CASSLDRRQYTDTQYF.

The chain combines TRBV12-3 or TRBV12-4 with TRBJ1-2, with 7 nucleotides matching TRBD1. Germline trimming cut 3 bases from V and 5 bases from J; bases unmatched to any gene: 9. The CDR3 totals 15 residues. CDR3 in amino acids: CASSFGDRDFYGYTF. CDR3 DNA sequence: TGTGCCAGCAGTTTTGGAGACAGGGATTTTTATGGCTACACCTTC.